This TCR beta chain was identified during a study of response to subunit inactivated influenza vaccine. TCRdb analysed the RT-PCR reads with MiXCR anew, one entry per CDR3 protein. The sample has just under 550,000 distinct CDR3 sequences; 20% to 25% are singletons. In germline, CDR1 is SGHRS, CDR2 YFSETQ. The CDR3 runs 17 residues. Trimming cost V 3 bases and J 1 base, with 19 bases left between them. These same records also appear under a second study, on T cells expressing NK-cell markers. This second report adds: Beta-chain TCR cDNA was generated via 5'RACE template switching with UMIs. Sorted CD3+CD56+NKG2C+, CD3+CD56+NKG2C- and CD3+CD56-NKG2C+ T cells provided the TCR beta repertoires. Dominance of the CD3+CD56-NKG2C+ fraction by these clonotypes also held in a few donors. Specificity for HCMV among expanded NKG2C+ T cell clones was not established.

The sample was CD4+ T cells sorted from PBMCs, taken approximately 12 days after vaccination. This chain links TRBV5-1 with TRBJ2-5; either TRBD1 or TRBD2 may supply D (7 bases each). The source is a man aged 45-60 years who received an inactivated influenza vaccine. The CDR3 DNA reads TGCGCCAGCAGCTGGACGGCAGGGGGGGGATTCCAAGAGACCCAGTACTTC. This codes for CASSWTAGGGFQETQYF.